This TCR beta chain comes out of a study of glioma-infiltrating T cells after dendritic cell vaccination. This CDR3 is built from 17 residues. Trimming removed 6 bases from V and 0 bases from J, with 21 bases in between. Germline lookup yields CDR1 WNHNN and CDR2 SYGVQD (reference sequence). Measured with immunoSEQ multiplex PCR; TCRdb has only the in-frame clones, and not every one. This sample yields about 92,000 clones, of which 85% to 90% are seen a single time; about 15% belongs to the top ten. The gene calls are TRBV10-1 and TRBJ2-7, with a tentative D call TRBD1 (6 bases). This material consisted of blood, taken before dendritic cell vaccination. The origin of this receptor is a human donor with glioblastoma. The chain's CDR3 is CASRAKTRDTLSYEQYF. The CDR3 region has the DNA TGCGCCAGCAGGGCCAAGACTCGGGACACCCTCTCCTACGAGCAGTACTTC.